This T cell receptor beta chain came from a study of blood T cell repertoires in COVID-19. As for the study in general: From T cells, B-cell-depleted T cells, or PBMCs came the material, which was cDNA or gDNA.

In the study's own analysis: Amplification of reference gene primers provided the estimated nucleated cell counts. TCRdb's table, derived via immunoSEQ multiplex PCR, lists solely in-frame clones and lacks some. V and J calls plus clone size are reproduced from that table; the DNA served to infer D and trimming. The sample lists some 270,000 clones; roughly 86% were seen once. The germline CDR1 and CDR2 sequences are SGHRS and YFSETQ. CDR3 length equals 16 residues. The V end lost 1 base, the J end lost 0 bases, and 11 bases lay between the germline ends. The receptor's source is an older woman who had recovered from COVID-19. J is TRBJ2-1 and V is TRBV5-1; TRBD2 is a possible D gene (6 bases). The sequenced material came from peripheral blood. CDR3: CASSLSGSSSYNEQFF. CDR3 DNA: TGCGCCAGCAGCTTGAGCGGGTCTAGCTCCTACAATGAGCAGTTCTTC.